This passage covers 19 T cell receptor beta chains from one sample sequenced in a study of T-cell memory formation after mild COVID-19 (dated by TCRdb to the early 2020s). Library creation used 5' RACE. Reads for this sample came from an Illumina NovaSeq 6000. The public reads were quality trimmed at Q25 with fastp and then assembled into clones with MiXCR by TCRdb, keeping productive beta chains. Rows with one shared CDR3 protein collapse into an entry with the most common genes and DNA. For this sample the table gives hundreds of thousands of distinct CDR3 sequences, of which approximately 21% were detected only once. Roughly 8.1% of the sample is held by the ten biggest clonotypes. The sequenced material came from PBMCs or a T cell subset sorted from them (not recorded which). The receptors were sampled from an adult woman who had mild COVID-19 (a few samples of this study predate the infection). The sample titles of this study are shuffled in the database, so cell type and time point are left out; the donor was told from shared clones.

This clonotype was found many times. The rearrangement links TRBV27 to TRBJ2-7, with D possibly being TRBD1 (6 bases). This CDR3 spans 17 amino acids. Germline V lookup: CDR1 MNHEY, CDR2 SMNVEV (reference sequence). The V end lost 6 bases, the J end lost 2 bases, and 23 bases lay between the germline ends. The CDR3 coding sequence is TGTGCCAGCAGCCCTCCCGGGACAACCCCCCGCACCTACGAGCAGTACTTC. This sequence encodes CASSPPGTTPRTYEQYF.

The chain carries TRBV5-1 and TRBJ2-6; 9 bases fit TRBD1. The CDR3 is made up of 19 amino acids. The junction had 9 bases not matched to a gene; V was cut back by 0 bases and J by 2 bases. Germline CDR1 and CDR2: SGHRS and YFSETQ. The CDR3 spells CASSLVLTGGGAGANVLTF. CDR3 DNA sequence: TGCGCCAGCAGCTTGGTCCTCACAGGGGGCGGCGCTGGGGCCAACGTCCTGACTTTC.

V and J are TRBV12-3 or TRBV12-4 and TRBJ2-7; possibly TRBD2 for D (6 bases). CDR3 length equals 16 residues. V dropped 0 bases and J dropped 5 bases, with 17 bases sitting between them. The CDR3 DNA follows: TGTGCCAGCAGTTTAGCGCGGGGAGGAGGGTTCAACGAGCAGTACTTC. It specifies CASSLARGGGFNEQYF.

This clonotype showed up just a few times. CDR3 DNA sequence: TGTGCCAGCAGTCTGGGAGAAGGGACCCAGTACTTC. Translated, it gives CASSLGEGTQYF. The chain has TRBV6-1 and TRBJ2-5; tentative D call: TRBD2 (5 bases). V lost 5 bases and J 7 bases, leaving 11 bases between the germline ends. Germline CDR1 and CDR2: MNHNS and SASEGT. CDR3 length equals 12 residues.

The chain's CDR3 is CASSFGTGGDTIYF. CDR3 bases: TGTGCCAGCAGCTTTGGGACAGGCGGGGACACCATATATTTT. The rearrangement joins TRBV7-2 to TRBJ1-3; 8 positions match TRBD1. The CDR3 extends over 14 amino acids. Germline V gives CDR1 SGHTA, CDR2 FQGNSA. V lost 3 bases and J lost 8; bases outside the gene matches: 6.

This clonotype was detected ten times or more. V and J are TRBV6-2 or TRBV6-3 and TRBJ2-7, with unresolved D. The germline CDR1 and CDR2 sequences are MNHEY and SVGEGT. With 7 bases removed from V and 1 base from J, the gap between germline ends came to 8 bases. There are 12 residues in the CDR3. The CDR3 DNA reads TGTGCCAGCACTGAAAAGTCCTACGAGCAGTACTTC. It translates to CASTEKSYEQYF.

The J gene is TRBJ1-1, the V gene TRBV13; tentatively, D is TRBD1 (5 bases). The V gene's germline CDR1 is PRHDT and CDR2 FYEKMQ (reference sequence). V was clipped by 6 bases and J by 8 bases, with 10 bases between them. The CDR3 covers 11 residues. In nucleotides, the CDR3 is TGTGCCAGCAGATACAGGCTGGAAGCTTTCTTT. Translated, it gives CASRYRLEAFF.

The chain links TRBV6-6 to TRBJ1-2, with D unresolved. Per the germline V gene, CDR1 is MNHNY and CDR2 is SVGAGI (reference sequence). This CDR3 is built from 13 residues. Trimming left V 7 bases short and J 1 base short, with 10 bases between. CDR3 DNA sequence: TGTGCCAGCACCCAGGACGATAACTATGGCTACACCTTC. This encodes CASTQDDNYGYTF.

This clonotype was counted between two and nine times. The chain is built from TRBV12-3 or TRBV12-4 and TRBJ2-1, with a tentative D call TRBD2 (5 bases). Between the trimmed V and J ends, which lost 6 bases and 9 bases, there was a span of 12 bases. The CDR3 runs to 12 residues. The CDR3 DNA reads TGTGCCAGCAGAATGCCGGGGAGTGAGCAGTTCTTC. This encodes CASRMPGSEQFF.

This clonotype has just a few counts. The chain employs TRBV15 and TRBJ2-7; 10 nucleotides match TRBD1. The V segment lost 0 bases and the J segment 3 bases; nucleotides outside the gene matches: 14. CDR3 length: 19 amino acids. Per the germline V gene, CDR1 is LNHNV and CDR2 is YYDKDF (reference sequence). The CDR3 DNA sequence: TGTGCCACCAGCAGAGACCCACTCGCCCGCCGGGACAGGGGCTACGAGCAGTACTTC. As protein: CATSRDPLARRDRGYEQYF. Complete variable domain (other parts from reference TRBV15 and TRBJ2-7): DAMVIQNPRYQVTQFGKPVTLSCSQTLNHNVMYWYQQKSSQAPKLLFHYYDKDFNNEADTPDNFQSRRPNTSFCFLDIRSPGLGDTAMYLCATSRDPLARRDRGYEQYFGPGTRLTVT.

The rearrangement links TRBV18 to TRBJ1-5, with 8 bases lining up with TRBD1. Unmatched junction bases numbered 10, after V lost 5 bases and J lost 4 bases. Germline V gene lookup returns CDR1 KGHSH and CDR2 LQKENI. CDR3 length: 16 amino acids. The CDR3 spells CASSAIRDRINQPQHF. The CDR3 DNA is TGTGCCAGCTCAGCTATCCGGGACAGGATTAATCAGCCCCAGCATTTT.

This clonotype was picked up a small number of times. This chain joins TRBV7-9 and TRBJ2-6; D unclear. Trimming left V 8 bases short and J 0 bases short, with 5 bases between. This CDR3 contains 13 residues. Germline assignment: CDR1 SEHNR and CDR2 FQNEAQ (reference sequence). The DNA of the CDR3 is TGTGCCAGCCTCAGCTCTGGGGCCAACGTCCTGACTTTC. Translation: CASLSSGANVLTF.

The chain is built from TRBV5-1 and TRBJ2-5, with D unresolved. CDR3 length: 14 residues. Germline CDR1 SGHRS, CDR2 YFSETQ. The V gene lost 2 bases and the J gene lost 5 bases, with 13 bases spanning the gap. DNA for the CDR3: TGCGCCAGCAGCTTAAGACGGGTGGAGGAGACCCAGTACTTC. Amino acid sequence: CASSLRRVEETQYF.

The rearrangement uses TRBV6-6 and TRBJ2-5; D not certain. The V end was cut by 8 bases, the J end by 3 bases, with 13 bases between. This CDR3 is 13 amino acids long. Germline-derived CDR1 and CDR2 are MNHNY and SVGAGI (reference sequence). For the CDR3, the DNA is TGTGCCAGCCGTCGATCAGGCGAAGAGACCCAGTACTTC. This encodes CASRRSGEETQYF.

Many counts were recorded for this clonotype. The chain combines TRBV3-1 with TRBJ2-7; maybe TRBD1 (5 bases). Looked up from germline, CDR1 is LGHDT and CDR2 is YNNKEL (reference sequence). This CDR3 comprises 14 residues. V dropped 2 bases and J dropped 9 bases, with 17 bases sitting between them. The DNA for the CDR3 is TGTGCCAGCAGCCAATTGGACATCTCTGGCGGGCAGTACTTC. This gives the protein CASSQLDISGGQYF.

The chain is built from TRBV14 and TRBJ2-1, with 10 bases aligning to TRBD2. The ends lost 4 bases at V and 7 bases at J; junction bases unmatched: 13. Germline V CDR1 and CDR2: SGHDN, FVKESK. The CDR3 is made up of 17 amino acids. The CDR3 region is CASSPALLGLARNEQFF. CDR3 DNA: TGTGCCAGCAGCCCCGCTCTCCTGGGACTAGCGAGGAATGAGCAGTTCTTC.

The chain couples TRBV5-5 to TRBJ2-1, with 11 bases fitting TRBD2. The V segment lost 5 bases and the J segment 7 bases; nucleotides outside the gene matches: 23. CDR1 is SGHKS, CDR2 YYEKEE, per germline (reference sequence). CDR3 length: 20 amino acids. The CDR3 DNA reads TGTGCCAGCAGTCCCGCCGGGGAAGTTACTAGCGGGAGAGTAAGGAATGAGCAGTTCTTC. Its protein product is CASSPAGEVTSGRVRNEQFF.

This rearrangement joins TRBV7-8 to TRBJ2-1; 7 bases match TRBD2. The CDR3 contains 12 residues. In germline, CDR1 is SGHVS, CDR2 FQNEAQ. With V trimmed by 5 bases and J by 14 bases, 9 bases remained unmatched. In DNA form, the CDR3 reads TGTGCCAGCAGCGCCAGCGGGAATGGGGAGTTCTTC. Amino acid sequence: CASSASGNGEFF. Variable domain in full (rest from reference TRBV7-8 and TRBJ2-1): GAGVSQSPRYKVAKRGQDVALRCDPISGHVSLFWYQQALGQGPEFLTYFQNEAQLDKSGLPSDRFFAERPEGSVSTLKIQRTQQEDSAVYLCASSASGNGEFFGPGTRLTVL.

This sequence joins TRBV12-3 or TRBV12-4 and TRBJ1-1, with TRBD1 as a possible D gene (5 bases). Trimming took off 6 bases at V and 0 bases at J, with 11 bases between the two ends. The CDR3 is made up of 14 amino acids. The DNA for the CDR3 is TGTGCCAGCAGACCCGGGACGATGAACACTGAAGCTTTCTTT. It encodes CASRPGTMNTEAFF.